Sequencing of this T cell receptor beta chain was carried out in a study of shared clonotypes between healthy human individuals. Study context: Donor ages ranged 18 to 49 years: two women, a few men. Study-level results: Blood was the sole source, and tissue repertoires probably differ. On the whole, naive subsets had larger estimated richness than memory subsets had. When compared with the clonotypes that were shared by all four sorted-subset donors, the non-shared clonotypes turned out to have lower generation probabilities.

CDR3 length: 12 residues. In germline, CDR1 is SGHNT, CDR2 YENEEA. Trimming shortened V by 5 bases and J by 2 bases, and 5 bases separated the two germline ends. A single count supports this clone. The antigen is not known. Other nucleotide sequences in the sample specify the same CDR3. Profiling relied on immunoSEQ multiplex PCR, and the TCRdb table lists in-frame clones only, not all of them. Altogether 2 million to 2.5 million clones are present, less than 95% being singletons, with the ten largest covering 0.37%. The rearrangement uses TRBV11-3 and TRBJ2-3, with no clear D. The source is a young man in good health. Some clones in this sample may be carry-over from other donors' samples. The sample taken for sequencing was naive CD4+ T cells from PBMCs. Subset of the sample: CD45RA+ positively selected. In nucleotides, the CDR3 is TGTGCCAGCAGCGACAACACAGATACGCAGTATTTT. Amino acids: CASSDNTDTQYF.